The clone carrying this T cell receptor beta chain showed up just once. Antigen specificity is unknown. The data originate from a study of follicular helper T cells after annual influenza vaccination. Turning to the study itself: Across the 2013-2014, 2014-2015 and 2015-2016 vaccination seasons, some subjects were resampled. Broader study findings: Day 7 ICOS+CD38+ clones later appeared mostly in ICOS-CD38- cTfh.

CDR3 length: 19 residues. The ends lost 0 bases at V and 6 bases at J; junction bases unmatched: 13. Germline CDR1 SGHDN, CDR2 FVKESK. As for time point: 2015-2016 season, pre-vaccination. Only in-frame clones appear in the TCRdb table, and some are missing; sequencing was by immunoSEQ multiplex PCR. The sample yields more than 8,500 clones, nearly 85% seen once. The specimen was CXCR5+ CD38- circulating T follicular helper cells from blood, collected on the day of influenza vaccination. Indicated subset: circulating Tfh, non-naive CD4+CXCR5+PD-1+ (ICOS+CD38+ or ICOS-CD38-). This TCR derives from an adult who received the influenza vaccine. This chain joins TRBV14 and TRBJ2-1, with 11 bases aligning to TRBD2. The CDR3 DNA is TGTGCCAGCAGCCAAGATATAGCGGAGGGACTAGCGGTCGTCAATGAGCAGTTCTTC. Its protein is CASSQDIAEGLAVVNEQFF.